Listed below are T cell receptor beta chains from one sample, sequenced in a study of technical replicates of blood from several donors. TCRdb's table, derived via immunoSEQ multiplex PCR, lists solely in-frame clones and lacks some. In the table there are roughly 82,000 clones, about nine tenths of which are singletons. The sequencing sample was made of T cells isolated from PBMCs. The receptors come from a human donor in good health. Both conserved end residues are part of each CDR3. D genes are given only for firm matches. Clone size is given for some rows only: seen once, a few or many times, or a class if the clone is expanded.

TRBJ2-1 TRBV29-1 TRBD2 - TGCAGCCCCGTTTTTACACGGGAGGGTCAATTCTTC CSPVFTREGQFF
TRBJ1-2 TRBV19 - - TGTGCCAGCAACCTTGACACGGGACAAACCTATGGCTACACCTTC CASNLDTGQTYGYTF
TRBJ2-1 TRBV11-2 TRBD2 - TGTGCCAGCAGGCCCATTCCGGGACTAGCGACCAATGAGCAGTTCTTC CASRPIPGLATNEQFF
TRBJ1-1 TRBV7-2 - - TGTGCCAGCAGCTTGGGACACCAGAACACTGAAGCTTTCTTT CASSLGHQNTEAFF
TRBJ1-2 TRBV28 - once TGTGCCACCCTCCCGGGACTAAAAACAGTTCGCTATGGCTACACCTTC CATLPGLKTVRYGYTF
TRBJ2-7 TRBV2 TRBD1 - TGTGCCAGCAGGCTTGGGACAGGGCGCTCCTACGAGCAGTACTTC CASRLGTGRSYEQYF
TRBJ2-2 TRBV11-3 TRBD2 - TGTGCCAGCAGCTCTACGGGACTAGCGGGAGATCGCACCGGGGAGCTGTTTTTT CASSSTGLAGDRTGELFF
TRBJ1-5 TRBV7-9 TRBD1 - TGTGCCAGCAGCTCGGGGTGGGGACAGGGGGATCAGCCCCAGCATTTT CASSSGWGQGDQPQHF
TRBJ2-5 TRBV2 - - TGTGCCAGCAGTGAACAGGACCAAGAGACCCAGTACTTC CASSEQDQETQYF
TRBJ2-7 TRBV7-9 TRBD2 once TGTGCCAGCAGCTCCCGGACTAGCGTTCCCTACGAGCAGTACTTC CASSSRTSVPYEQYF
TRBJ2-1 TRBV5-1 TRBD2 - TGCGCCAGCAGCTTGGAACTAGCGGGAGCCAATGAGCAGTTCTTC CASSLELAGANEQFF
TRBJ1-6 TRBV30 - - TGTGCCTGGAGTGGGACAGCTATCAGCTCCTATAATTCACCCCTCCACTTT CAWSGTAISSYNSPLHF
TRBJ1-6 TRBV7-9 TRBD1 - TGTGCCAGCAGCTTGAGGGGGCAGGTTTCACCCCTCCACTTT CASSLRGQVSPLHF
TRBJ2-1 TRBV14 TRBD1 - TGTGCCAGCAGCCAGGACAGGGAGTCCTACAATGAGCAGTTCTTC CASSQDRESYNEQFF
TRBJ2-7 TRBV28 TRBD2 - TGTGCCAGCAGCCAACTCGAGGGAGGGTACTACGAGCAGTACTTC CASSQLEGGYYEQYF
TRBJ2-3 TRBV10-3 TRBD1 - TGTGCCATCAAGTGGGACAGGGGGGGAGATACGCAGTATTTT CAIKWDRGGDTQYF
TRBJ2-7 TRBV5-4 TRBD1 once TGTGCCAGCAGCCCGACAGGGACGGGAAACGAGCAGTACTTC CASSPTGTGNEQYF
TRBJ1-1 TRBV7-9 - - TGTGCCAGCAGCGCCAGGGCGCGGGAAACTGAAGCTTTCTTT CASSARARETEAFF
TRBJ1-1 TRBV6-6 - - TGTGCCAGCAGTTACCCGACAGCATTGAACACTGAAGCTTTCTTT CASSYPTALNTEAFF
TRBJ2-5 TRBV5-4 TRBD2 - TGTGCCAGCAGCTGGAGTCTAGCGGGAGAGGGCCAAGAGACCCAGTACTTC CASSWSLAGEGQETQYF
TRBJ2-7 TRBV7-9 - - TGTGCCAGCACCGTAGACTCACACAAGCAGTACTTC CASTVDSHKQYF
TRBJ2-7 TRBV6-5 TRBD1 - TGTGCCAGCACCCACCGGGACAGGGGGCCTACCGAGCAGTACTTC CASTHRDRGPTEQYF
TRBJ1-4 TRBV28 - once TGTGCCAGCAGTTTGGTCGCGGCAATGGGTCTGTTTTTT CASSLVAAMGLFF
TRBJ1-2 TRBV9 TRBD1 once TGTGCCAGCACCATGACAGGGGGCACCTATGGCTACACCTTC CASTMTGGTYGYTF
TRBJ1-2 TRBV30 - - TGTGCCTGGAGTGGGACGGGACAACCTAAACGAGCTAACTATGGCTACACCTTC CAWSGTGQPKRANYGYTF
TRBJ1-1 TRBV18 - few TGTGCCAGCTCACCAGCGGGGAACACTGAAGCTTTCTTT CASSPAGNTEAFF
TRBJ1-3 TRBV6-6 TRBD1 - TGTGCCAGCAGTCCCCCGGGACAGGGCTCTGGAAACACCATATATTTT CASSPPGQGSGNTIYF
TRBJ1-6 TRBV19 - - TGTGCCAGAGGGACATTTCTGAGCTCCTATAATTCACCCCTCCACTTT CARGTFLSSYNSPLHF
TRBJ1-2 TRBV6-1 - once TGTGCCAGCAGTGAAATTATAGGAGCTGGTAGTGGCTACACCTTC CASSEIIGAGSGYTF
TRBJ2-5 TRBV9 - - TGTGCCAGCAGCCCCAGAGGGCTGGGGGCAAAAAAAGAGACCCAGTACTTC CASSPRGLGAKKETQYF
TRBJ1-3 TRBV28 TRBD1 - TGTGCCAGCAGTGAGGCCGGGACAGGGGATGGAAACACCATATATTTT CASSEAGTGDGNTIYF
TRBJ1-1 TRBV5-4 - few TGTGCCAGCAGCCCAGCAAACAGGGTGGGGGACACTGAAGCTTTCTTT CASSPANRVGDTEAFF
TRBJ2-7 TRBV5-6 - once TGTGCCAGCAGCTACTACATGGACAGTTACGAGCAGTACTTC CASSYYMDSYEQYF
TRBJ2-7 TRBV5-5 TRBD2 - TGTGCCAGCAGCGACGCGGGGGATACTCAGAACGAGCAGTACTTC CASSDAGDTQNEQYF
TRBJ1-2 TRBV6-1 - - TGTGCCAGCAGTGAGTCGACAGGCCCTAACTATGGCTACACCTTC CASSESTGPNYGYTF
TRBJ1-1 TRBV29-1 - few TGCAGCGTTGATGGCAGGGGAACCATGAACACTGAAGCTTTCTTT CSVDGRGTMNTEAFF
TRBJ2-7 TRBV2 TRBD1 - TGTGCCAGCAGCAGCGAGACAGGGGGGTACGAGCAGTACTTC CASSSETGGYEQYF
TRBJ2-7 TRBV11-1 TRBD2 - TGTGCCAGCAGCTTAGGGGGGGGCTCCTACGAGCAGTACTTC CASSLGGGSYEQYF
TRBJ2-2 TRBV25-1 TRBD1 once TGTGCCAGCAGACAGGGGATATTGAACACCGGGGAGCTGTTTTTT CASRQGILNTGELFF
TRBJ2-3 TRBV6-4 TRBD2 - TGTGCCAGCAGCCGACTAGCGGAGAGCACAGATACGCAGTATTTT CASSRLAESTDTQYF
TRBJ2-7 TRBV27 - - TGTGCCAGTATGAACTGGGGGCCAAGATTCTACGAGCAGTACTTC CASMNWGPRFYEQYF
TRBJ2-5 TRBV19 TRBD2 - TGTGCCAGTAGTAGATTAGCGGGGGGCGGGGAGACCCAGTACTTC CASSRLAGGGETQYF